These 17 T cell receptor beta chains came from one sample sequenced in a study of blood T cell repertoires in COVID-19. Profiled with immunoSEQ multiplex PCR; TCRdb holds only in-frame clones, not every one. The table has roughly 70,000 clones, about 80% seen once; the top ten hold 35%. Specimen: peripheral blood. These receptors were obtained from a woman in her 70s with acute or convalescent COVID-19.

This chain uses TRBV10-3 with TRBJ1-2, with D uncertain. The CDR3 sequence is 14 residues long. Germline values: CDR1 ENHRY, CDR2 SYGVKD. Trimming removed 0 bases at V and 6 bases at J, with 11 bases between. The CDR3, as DNA: TGTGCCATCAGTGAGTCTACCGGGTCCCATGGCTACACCTTC. It encodes CAISESTGSHGYTF.

V gene TRBV28 combines with J gene TRBJ1-4; unclear D gene. Germline CDR1 and CDR2: MDHEN and SYDVKM. The CDR3 runs 13 residues. V lost 7 bases, J lost 9 bases, and 15 bases lay in between. The CDR3 reads CASTREVVKKLFF. The CDR3 nucleotides read TGTGCCAGCACTAGAGAGGTCGTGAAAAAACTGTTTTTT.

This clone was found a few times. V is TRBV11-2 and J is TRBJ1-1; no clear D gene. This CDR3 spans 14 amino acids. Germline V gives CDR1 SGHAT, CDR2 FQNNGV. Trimming removed 1 base at V and 5 bases at J, with 11 bases between. The CDR3 DNA follows: TGTGCCAGCAGCTTAGTTCGGGGTCGGACTGAAGCTTTCTTT. Its translation: CASSLVRGRTEAFF.

The chain carries TRBV19 and TRBJ1-5, with TRBD1 as a possible D gene (5 bases). Trimming stripped 5 bases from V and 7 bases from J, with 18 bases between. The germline gives CDR1 LNHDA, CDR2 SQIVND (reference sequence). This CDR3 is built from 15 residues. CDR3: CASSSGGGVKQPQHF. The CDR3 coding sequence is TGTGCCAGTAGTTCCGGTGGAGGGGTAAAACAGCCCCAGCATTTT.

The V gene is TRBV14, the J gene TRBJ1-6, with TRBD1 matching 7 bases. CDR3 length: 15 amino acids. The V and J ends lost 0 bases and 9 bases, in that order; junction bases with no gene match: 5. Germline V CDR1 and CDR2: SGHDN, FVKESK. CDR3 region: CASSQESGGVSPLHF. The DNA for the CDR3 is TGTGCCAGCAGCCAAGAGTCAGGGGGAGTTTCACCCCTCCACTTT. Using reference TRBV14 and TRBJ1-6 for the parts outside the CDR3, the full variable domain is EAGVTQFPSHSVIEKGQTVTLRCDPISGHDNLYWYRRVMGKEIKFLLHFVKESKQDESGMPNNRFLAERTGGTYSTLKVQPAELEDSGVYFCASSQESGGVSPLHFGNGTRLTVT.

This chain joins TRBV19 and TRBJ2-1; D is uncertain. The V gene lost 3 bases and the J gene lost 7 bases, with 10 bases spanning the gap. There are 13 residues in the CDR3. From germline, CDR1 is LNHDA and CDR2 SQIVND (reference sequence). The CDR3 DNA reads TGTGCCAGTAGTATCGCCGGGTCGAATGAGCAGTTCTTC. This codes for CASSIAGSNEQFF.

The chain uses TRBV6-5 and TRBJ2-7; 8 positions match TRBD2. Losses at the gene ends were 6 bases for V and 0 bases for J; bases not matched to a gene: 7. CDR3 length equals 15 residues. Germline V lookup: CDR1 MNHEY, CDR2 SVGAGI. In nucleotides, the CDR3 is TGTGCCAGCAGGCGGGGGGAGTTTTCCTCCTACGAGCAGTACTTC. Translated, it gives CASRRGEFSSYEQYF.

Only one count was recorded for this clone. The chain recombines TRBV5-1 with TRBJ2-3; 13 bases are shared with TRBD2. Looked up from germline, CDR1 is SGHRS and CDR2 is YFSETQ. This CDR3 has 16 residues. The V gene end was trimmed by 4 bases and the J gene end by 5 bases; junction bases not matched to a gene: 7. CDR3 protein: CASSPGTSGKGDTQYF. CDR3 DNA sequence: TGCGCCAGCAGCCCCGGGACTAGCGGGAAAGGAGATACGCAGTATTTT.

The CDR3 DNA sequence: TGTGCCAGCAGCTCGACAGGGCCCAGTTCACCCCTCCACTTT. Its translation is CASSSTGPSSPLHF. The chain carries TRBV7-3 and TRBJ1-6; 7 bases agree with TRBD1. CDR1 and CDR2 (germline): SGHTA, FQGTGA. The CDR3 is 14 residues long. Trimming removed 4 bases from V and 9 bases from J; junction bases left unmatched: 6.

This chain connects TRBV28 to TRBJ1-2; 7 positions match TRBD1. Germline V gene lookup returns CDR1 MDHEN and CDR2 SYDVKM. The CDR3 spans 14 residues. V dropped 8 bases and J dropped 1; count of bases not matched to a gene: 7. The CDR3 DNA is TGTGCCAGCTCCGGGACAGCGGTTAACTATGGCTACACCTTC. This gives the protein CASSGTAVNYGYTF.

In DNA form, the CDR3 reads TGTGCCAGCTCACCCAAGGGGCAGCTGAACACTGAAGCTTTCTTT. Residues: CASSPKGQLNTEAFF. The chain recombines TRBV18 with TRBJ1-1; D is possibly TRBD1 (5 bases). The CDR3 has 15 residues. The V and J ends lost 3 bases and 0 bases respectively, with 11 bases between them. Germline V lookup: CDR1 KGHSH, CDR2 LQKENI.

V and J are TRBV5-1 and TRBJ2-5; TRBD2 agrees at 16 bases. Trimming at V came to 4 bases and at J to 5 bases, leaving 5 bases not matched to a gene. Germline V gene sequence: CDR1 SGHRS, CDR2 YFSETQ. This CDR3 is built from 16 residues. The CDR3 bases are TGCGCCAGCAGCGTGGGGGGACTAGCGGGAGGGGAGACCCAGTACTTC. Protein product: CASSVGGLAGGETQYF.

This clone appeared many times. This rearrangement joins TRBV20-1 to TRBJ1-2; D gene ambiguous. V shed 3 bases and J shed 10 bases, with 18 bases lying between them. The V gene's germline CDR1 is DFQATT and CDR2 SNEGSKA (reference sequence). The CDR3 extends over 13 amino acids. DNA of the CDR3: TGCAGTGCTAGTCCGGAGGGCGATGAGTTCTACACCTTC. As protein: CSASPEGDEFYTF.

V and J are TRBV5-1 and TRBJ1-1; 10 bases line up with TRBD1. CDR1 SGHRS and CDR2 YFSETQ come from the germline V gene. With V trimmed by 4 bases and J by 4 bases, 4 bases remained unmatched. The CDR3 loop spans 14 amino acids. The CDR3 protein is CASSGWTGGTEAFF. The CDR3 DNA follows: TGCGCCAGCAGCGGTTGGACAGGGGGCACTGAAGCTTTCTTT.

This clone was observed a handful of times. The chain joins TRBV3-1 (or the pseudogene TRBV3-2) to TRBJ1-4, with 12 bases lining up with TRBD1. Germline CDR1 and CDR2: LGHDT and YNNKEL (reference sequence). V lost 1 base and J lost 8; bases outside the gene matches: 5. This CDR3 contains 16 residues. For the CDR3, the DNA is TGTGCCAGCAGCCAAGGGGACAGGGGGCGGGAGGAAAAACTGTTTTTT. It yields the protein CASSQGDRGREEKLFF.

J is TRBJ2-5 and V is TRBV7-8; no firm D call. The CDR3 length is 12 residues. Trimming stripped 5 bases from V and 3 bases from J, with 7 bases between. Per the germline V gene, CDR1 is SGHVS and CDR2 is FQNEAQ. CDR3: CASSVTEETQYF. The CDR3 nucleotides are TGTGCCAGCAGCGTCACTGAAGAGACCCAGTACTTC.

This clone was found a few times. The V and J genes are TRBV6-5 and TRBJ2-2, with a weak D call TRBD1 (7 bases). This CDR3 spans 13 amino acids. Looked up from germline, CDR1 is MNHEY and CDR2 is SVGAGI. V was shortened by 6 bases and J by 7 bases, with 12 bases between the two germline ends. The CDR3 here is CASSVQGGGELFF. CDR3 sequence (DNA): TGTGCCAGCAGCGTCCAGGGGGGCGGGGAGCTGTTTTTT.